This is a list of T cell receptor beta chains from one sample in a study of response to subunit inactivated influenza vaccine. TCRdb ran MiXCR on the RT-PCR reads and lists one entry per CDR3 protein. The sample lists hundreds of thousands of distinct CDR3 sequences, 10% to 15% seen once, with about 9.4% in the top ten. This material consisted of PBMCs from blood, taken on the day of vaccination. These receptors came from a man aged 45-65 years who received an inactivated influenza vaccine. The CDR3 runs from the conserved cysteine through the conserved F or W. D genes are given only for firm matches. For some rows the clone size is stated as once, few or many, or as a class when expanded; others skip it.

d_call	v_call	j_call	clone_size	cdr3_aa	cdr3_nt
.	TRBV20-1	TRBJ2-3	many	CSARGQLTDTQYF	TGCAGCGCCCGGGGTCAGCTCACAGATACGCAGTATTTT
TRBD1	TRBV18	TRBJ2-2	.	CASSLPTGLLNTGELFF	TGTGCCAGCTCACTACCGACAGGGCTCCTGAACACCGGGGAGCTGTTTTTT
TRBD1	TRBV2	TRBJ2-5	.	CASSEDRGRETQYF	TGTGCCAGCAGCGAAGACAGGGGTCGGGAGACCCAGTACTTC
TRBD2	TRBV29-1	TRBJ2-5	few	CSVEGLAGGPGETQYF	TGCAGCGTTGAAGGACTAGCGGGAGGGCCTGGAGAGACCCAGTACTTC
TRBD1	TRBV6-5	TRBJ1-2	few	CASSYGTGSFGYTF	TGTGCCAGCAGTTACGGGACAGGGTCCTTTGGCTACACCTTC
TRBD2	TRBV20-1	TRBJ2-1	.	CSARDPLAGPGNEQFF	TGCAGTGCTAGAGATCCTCTAGCGGGCCCCGGCAATGAGCAGTTCTTC
.	TRBV7-2	TRBJ1-1	few	CASSSSGVGGSTEAFF	TGTGCCAGCAGCTCGAGCGGTGTAGGGGGGAGCACTGAAGCTTTCTTT
TRBD2	TRBV12-3/TRBV12-4	TRBJ2-2	few	CASSRSGGFTGELFF	TGTGCCAGCAGTCGAAGCGGGGGTTTCACCGGGGAGCTGTTTTTT
.	TRBV10-3	TRBJ1-5	.	CAIGTPGDNQPQHF	TGTGCCATCGGGACCCCCGGAGACAATCAGCCCCAGCATTTT
.	TRBV6-5	TRBJ2-7	few	CASSYSMAQSHEQYF	TGTGCCAGCAGTTACTCGATGGCTCAGAGCCACGAGCAGTACTTC
.	TRBV2	TRBJ2-1	few	CASRENNEQFF	TGTGCCAGCAGGGAAAACAATGAGCAGTTCTTC
.	TRBV6-1	TRBJ1-4	few	CASSQVGATNEKLFF	TGTGCCAGCAGCCAAGTAGGGGCAACTAATGAAAAACTGTTTTTT
TRBD1	TRBV10-3	TRBJ2-1	many	CAISPGTGAYNEQFF	TGTGCCATCAGTCCCGGGACAGGGGCCTACAATGAGCAGTTCTTC
.	TRBV20-1	TRBJ2-3	few	CSAQLATRRDTQYF	TGCAGTGCTCAACTAGCAACTCGGCGGGATACGCAGTATTTT
.	TRBV5-1	TRBJ1-1	many	CASSLVPEANTEAFF	TGCGCCAGCAGCTTGGTTCCCGAGGCCAACACTGAAGCTTTCTTT
TRBD2	TRBV6-1	TRBJ2-7	few	CASSPGGWDRSYEQYF	TGTGCCAGCAGTCCGGGGGGGTGGGATCGCTCCTACGAGCAGTACTTC
TRBD2	TRBV5-1	TRBJ2-5	.	CASSTGLAGLQETQYF	TGCGCCAGCAGCACGGGACTAGCGGGTCTCCAAGAGACCCAGTACTTC
.	TRBV9	TRBJ2-7	many	CASSLGVGQGYEQYF	TGTGCCAGCAGCCTAGGTGTTGGGCAGGGCTACGAGCAGTACTTC
TRBD1	TRBV4-1	TRBJ2-7	.	CASSRTGTASYEQYF	TGCGCCAGCAGCCGGACCGGGACAGCTTCCTACGAGCAGTACTTC
.	TRBV18	TRBJ2-5	.	CASSPSSGLQETQYF	TGTGCCAGCTCCCCATCCTCCGGATTACAAGAGACCCAGTACTTC
.	TRBV5-1	TRBJ2-3	few	CASSPDAAGPTDTQYF	TGCGCCAGCAGCCCAGACGCCGCGGGTCCCACAGATACGCAGTATTTT
.	TRBV4-3	TRBJ2-1	few	CASSSAAYAYNEQFF	TGCGCCAGCTCCTCGGCGGCCTACGCCTACAATGAGCAGTTCTTC
.	TRBV12-3/TRBV12-4	TRBJ1-5	many	CASSSGQPNQPQHF	TGTGCCAGCAGTTCAGGACAACCCAATCAGCCCCAGCATTTT
TRBD2	TRBV7-2	TRBJ2-7	.	CASSLGVSGVSYEQYF	TGTGCCAGCAGCCTTGGAGTTAGCGGGGTCTCCTACGAGCAGTACTTC
TRBD1	TRBV5-1	TRBJ2-2	few	CASSLQGADGELFF	TGCGCCAGCAGCCTACAGGGGGCCGACGGGGAGCTGTTTTTT
.	TRBV20-1	TRBJ2-5	.	CSASLGMTQYF	TGCAGTGCTAGCCTTGGGATGACCCAGTACTTC
TRBD2	TRBV11-2	TRBJ2-1	.	CASSPSASGPSYNEQFF	TGTGCCAGCAGCCCCTCGGCTAGCGGGCCGTCCTACAATGAGCAGTTCTTC
.	TRBV2	TRBJ2-7	.	CASLKLHYEQYF	TGTGCCAGCTTAAAACTTCACTACGAGCAGTACTTC
TRBD1	TRBV4-1	TRBJ2-7	.	CASSQDYSGTGPYEQYF	TGCGCCAGCAGCCAAGATTACTCCGGGACAGGCCCCTACGAGCAGTACTTC
.	TRBV6-5	TRBJ1-3	.	CASSYSGTGLISGNTIYF	TGTGCCAGCAGTTACTCCGGAACAGGGCTAATATCTGGAAACACCATATATTTT
.	TRBV7-8	TRBJ2-1	.	CASSLGDHNEQFF	TGTGCCAGCAGCTTAGGAGATCACAATGAGCAGTTCTTC
.	TRBV11-2	TRBJ2-5	.	CASSLGGLLEEAQYF	TGTGCCAGCAGCTTAGGGGGACTTCTCGAAGAGGCCCAGTACTTC
.	TRBV20-1	TRBJ2-3	.	CSASEVKDTQYF	TGCAGTGCTTCGGAAGTCAAGGATACGCAGTATTTT
.	TRBV7-9	TRBJ2-7	.	CASSLVPTRTPEQYF	TGTGCCAGCAGCTTAGTTCCCACTAGAACTCCCGAGCAGTACTTC
.	TRBV5-1	TRBJ2-2	.	CASSDDSLGGELFF	TGCGCCAGCAGCGACGACAGTCTTGGCGGGGAGCTGTTTTTT
.	TRBV6-1	TRBJ1-3	few	CASSPFTGSGNTIYF	TGTGCCAGCAGCCCATTTACTGGCTCTGGAAACACCATATATTTT
.	TRBV12-3/TRBV12-4	TRBJ2-1	.	CASRRPGMVNEQFF	TGTGCCAGCAGAAGGCCAGGGATGGTCAATGAGCAGTTCTTC
.	TRBV20-1	TRBJ2-7	.	CSARDRGPIYEQYF	TGCAGTGCTAGAGACAGGGGCCCTATCTACGAGCAGTACTTC
TRBD2	TRBV20-1	TRBJ2-1	few	CSAIRRTSGRVGEQFF	TGCAGTGCTATAAGGAGGACTAGCGGGAGGGTCGGTGAGCAGTTCTTC
TRBD2	TRBV7-2	TRBJ2-3	.	CASSFQTSGRVSDTQYF	TGTGCCAGCAGCTTTCAGACTAGCGGGAGGGTATCAGATACGCAGTATTTT
TRBD2	TRBV2	TRBJ2-1	.	CASSVGLAGVEQFF	TGTGCCAGCAGTGTAGGACTAGCGGGAGTTGAGCAGTTCTTC
TRBD2	TRBV6-2/TRBV6-3	TRBJ2-3	many	CASIGLAGPDTQYF	TGTGCCAGCATAGGCCTAGCGGGCCCAGATACGCAGTATTTT